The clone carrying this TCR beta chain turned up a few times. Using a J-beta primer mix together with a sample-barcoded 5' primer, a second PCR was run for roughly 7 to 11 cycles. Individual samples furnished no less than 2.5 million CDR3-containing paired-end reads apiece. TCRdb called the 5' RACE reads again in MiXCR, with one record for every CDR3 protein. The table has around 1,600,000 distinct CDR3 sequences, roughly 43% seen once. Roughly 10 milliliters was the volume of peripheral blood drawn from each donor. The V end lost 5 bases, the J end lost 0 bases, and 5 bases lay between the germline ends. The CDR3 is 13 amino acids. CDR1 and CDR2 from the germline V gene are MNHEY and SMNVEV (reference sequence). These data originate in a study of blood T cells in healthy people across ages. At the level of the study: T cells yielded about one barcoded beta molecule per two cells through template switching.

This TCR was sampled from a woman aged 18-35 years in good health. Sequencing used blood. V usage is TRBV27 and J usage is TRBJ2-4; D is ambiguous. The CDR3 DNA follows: TGTGCCAGCAGTCACCTAGCCAAAAACATTCAGTACTTC. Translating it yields CASSHLAKNIQYF.